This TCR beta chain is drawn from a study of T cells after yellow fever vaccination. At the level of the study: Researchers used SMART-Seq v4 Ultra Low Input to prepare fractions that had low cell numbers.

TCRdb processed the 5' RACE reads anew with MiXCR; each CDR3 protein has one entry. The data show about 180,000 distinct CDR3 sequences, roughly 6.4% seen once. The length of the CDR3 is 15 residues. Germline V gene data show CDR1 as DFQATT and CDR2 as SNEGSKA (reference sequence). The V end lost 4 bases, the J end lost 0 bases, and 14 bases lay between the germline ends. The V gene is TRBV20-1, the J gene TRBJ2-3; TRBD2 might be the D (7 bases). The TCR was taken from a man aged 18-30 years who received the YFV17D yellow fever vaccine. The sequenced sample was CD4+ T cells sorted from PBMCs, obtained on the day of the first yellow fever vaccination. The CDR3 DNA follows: TGCAGTGCTAAGGGGGGGCGTTCTAGCACAGATACGCAGTATTTT. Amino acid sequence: CSAKGGRSSTDTQYF.